This note documents a single TCR beta chain sequence. The antigen remains unidentified. This entry comes from a study of identical twins. Study results and limitations: Models underpredicted monozygotic twin sharing of out-of-frame TCR alpha.

TCRdb recomputed calls from the 5' RACE reads with MiXCR, one row per CDR3 protein. Counted here are 540,000 or so distinct CDR3 sequences, approximately 20% occurring once; the ten biggest clones make up approximately 0.52%. The CDR3 runs 14 residues. Germline V gene data show CDR1 as MNHNS and CDR2 as SASEGT. Trimming cost V 2 bases and J 3 bases, with 8 bases left between them. In addition, the sample was reused for a study of yellow fever vaccine responses in identical twins.

This sequence originates from a woman aged 18 to 35 in good health. The chain recombines TRBV6-1 with TRBJ1-5, with D possibly being TRBD1 (6 bases). Sequenced sample: CD4+ T cells sorted from blood. CDR3 sequence (DNA): TGTGCCAGCAGTGAAAGACAGGTCAATCAGCCCCAGCATTTT. Amino acids: CASSERQVNQPQHF.